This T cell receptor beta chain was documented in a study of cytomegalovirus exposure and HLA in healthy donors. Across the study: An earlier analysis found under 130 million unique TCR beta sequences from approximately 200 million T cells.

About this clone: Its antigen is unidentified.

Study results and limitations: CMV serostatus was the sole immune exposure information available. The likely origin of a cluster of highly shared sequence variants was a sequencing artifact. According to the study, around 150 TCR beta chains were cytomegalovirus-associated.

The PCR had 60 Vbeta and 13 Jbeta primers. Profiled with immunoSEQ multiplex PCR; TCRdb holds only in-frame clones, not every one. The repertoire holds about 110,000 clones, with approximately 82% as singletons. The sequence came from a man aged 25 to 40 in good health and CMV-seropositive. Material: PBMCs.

In nucleotides, the CDR3 is TGTGCCAGTAGTGGCGCGAAAGGACAGGGGTTGAATAGCAATCAGCCCCAGCATTTT. Amino acids: CASSGAKGQGLNSNQPQHF. The chain couples TRBV19 to TRBJ1-5; 9 bases fit TRBD1. The J segment lost 0 bases and the V segment lost 5 bases, leaving 14 bases of the junction unmatched. The germline V gene has CDR1 LNHDA and CDR2 SQIVND (reference sequence). The CDR3 covers 19 residues.